This passage covers 5 T cell receptor beta chains from one sample sequenced in a study of shared T cell receptors in the human thymus. Libraries were prepared by immunoSEQ multiplex PCR; TCRdb keeps only in-frame clonotypes and omits some of them. The sample yields under 700,000 clones, around 78% seen once. This sample was shared with a second study, whose subject was human thymus T cells.

The specimen was thymocytes. These receptors were collected from a boy less than two years old with a congenital heart defect.

The V and J genes are TRBV6-1 and TRBJ1-4; 7 positions agree with TRBD1. From germline, CDR1 is MNHNS and CDR2 SASEGT. CDR3 length: 15 residues. V was clipped by 6 bases and J by 4 bases; unmatched bases: 8. Written as DNA, the CDR3 is TGTGCCAGCAGCTTAAGGGGACAGTTTAATGAAAAACTGTTTTTT. Residues: CASSLRGQFNEKLFF.

The chain combines TRBV7-2 with TRBJ2-7; unclear D gene. Germline V CDR1 and CDR2: SGHTA, FQGNSA. V was shortened by 5 bases and J by 2 bases, with 13 bases between the two germline ends. The CDR3 contains 14 residues. CDR3 in amino acids: CASSGPDQAYEQYF. The CDR3 DNA follows: TGTGCCAGCAGCGGCCCCGATCAAGCCTACGAGCAGTACTTC.

The chain uses TRBV11-2 and TRBJ2-7, with D possibly being TRBD1 (6 bases). Germline V CDR1 and CDR2: SGHAT, FQNNGV. The V end lost 4 bases, the J end lost 6 bases, and 13 bases lay between the germline ends. The CDR3 totals 13 residues. The DNA of the CDR3 is TGTGCCAGCAGCTCGGTGAGGGGGTCCGAGCAGTACTTC. This translates into CASSSVRGSEQYF.

The chain employs TRBV27 and TRBJ2-3, with TRBD1 matching 7 bases. J was trimmed by 6 bases and V by 6 bases; bases with no gene match: 15. Germline CDR1 reads MNHEY; CDR2 reads SMNVEV (reference sequence). This CDR3 has 16 amino acids. The DNA of the CDR3 is TGTGCCAGCAGCAGAGCCCCGACAGGGACCCAGGATACGCAGTATTTT. Its translation: CASSRAPTGTQDTQYF.

This clone has only a few counts. V usage is TRBV4-2 and J usage is TRBJ2-7; 12 bases align to TRBD2. This CDR3 region has 20 residues. V was clipped by 3 bases and J by 2 bases; unmatched bases: 17. CDR1 is LGHNA and CDR2 is YNFKEQ in the germline V gene. This chain's CDR3 is CASSQDPGLAGSSLAYEQYF. CDR3 sequence (DNA): TGTGCCAGCAGCCAGGACCCCGGACTAGCGGGGTCGTCGCTAGCCTACGAGCAGTACTTC.